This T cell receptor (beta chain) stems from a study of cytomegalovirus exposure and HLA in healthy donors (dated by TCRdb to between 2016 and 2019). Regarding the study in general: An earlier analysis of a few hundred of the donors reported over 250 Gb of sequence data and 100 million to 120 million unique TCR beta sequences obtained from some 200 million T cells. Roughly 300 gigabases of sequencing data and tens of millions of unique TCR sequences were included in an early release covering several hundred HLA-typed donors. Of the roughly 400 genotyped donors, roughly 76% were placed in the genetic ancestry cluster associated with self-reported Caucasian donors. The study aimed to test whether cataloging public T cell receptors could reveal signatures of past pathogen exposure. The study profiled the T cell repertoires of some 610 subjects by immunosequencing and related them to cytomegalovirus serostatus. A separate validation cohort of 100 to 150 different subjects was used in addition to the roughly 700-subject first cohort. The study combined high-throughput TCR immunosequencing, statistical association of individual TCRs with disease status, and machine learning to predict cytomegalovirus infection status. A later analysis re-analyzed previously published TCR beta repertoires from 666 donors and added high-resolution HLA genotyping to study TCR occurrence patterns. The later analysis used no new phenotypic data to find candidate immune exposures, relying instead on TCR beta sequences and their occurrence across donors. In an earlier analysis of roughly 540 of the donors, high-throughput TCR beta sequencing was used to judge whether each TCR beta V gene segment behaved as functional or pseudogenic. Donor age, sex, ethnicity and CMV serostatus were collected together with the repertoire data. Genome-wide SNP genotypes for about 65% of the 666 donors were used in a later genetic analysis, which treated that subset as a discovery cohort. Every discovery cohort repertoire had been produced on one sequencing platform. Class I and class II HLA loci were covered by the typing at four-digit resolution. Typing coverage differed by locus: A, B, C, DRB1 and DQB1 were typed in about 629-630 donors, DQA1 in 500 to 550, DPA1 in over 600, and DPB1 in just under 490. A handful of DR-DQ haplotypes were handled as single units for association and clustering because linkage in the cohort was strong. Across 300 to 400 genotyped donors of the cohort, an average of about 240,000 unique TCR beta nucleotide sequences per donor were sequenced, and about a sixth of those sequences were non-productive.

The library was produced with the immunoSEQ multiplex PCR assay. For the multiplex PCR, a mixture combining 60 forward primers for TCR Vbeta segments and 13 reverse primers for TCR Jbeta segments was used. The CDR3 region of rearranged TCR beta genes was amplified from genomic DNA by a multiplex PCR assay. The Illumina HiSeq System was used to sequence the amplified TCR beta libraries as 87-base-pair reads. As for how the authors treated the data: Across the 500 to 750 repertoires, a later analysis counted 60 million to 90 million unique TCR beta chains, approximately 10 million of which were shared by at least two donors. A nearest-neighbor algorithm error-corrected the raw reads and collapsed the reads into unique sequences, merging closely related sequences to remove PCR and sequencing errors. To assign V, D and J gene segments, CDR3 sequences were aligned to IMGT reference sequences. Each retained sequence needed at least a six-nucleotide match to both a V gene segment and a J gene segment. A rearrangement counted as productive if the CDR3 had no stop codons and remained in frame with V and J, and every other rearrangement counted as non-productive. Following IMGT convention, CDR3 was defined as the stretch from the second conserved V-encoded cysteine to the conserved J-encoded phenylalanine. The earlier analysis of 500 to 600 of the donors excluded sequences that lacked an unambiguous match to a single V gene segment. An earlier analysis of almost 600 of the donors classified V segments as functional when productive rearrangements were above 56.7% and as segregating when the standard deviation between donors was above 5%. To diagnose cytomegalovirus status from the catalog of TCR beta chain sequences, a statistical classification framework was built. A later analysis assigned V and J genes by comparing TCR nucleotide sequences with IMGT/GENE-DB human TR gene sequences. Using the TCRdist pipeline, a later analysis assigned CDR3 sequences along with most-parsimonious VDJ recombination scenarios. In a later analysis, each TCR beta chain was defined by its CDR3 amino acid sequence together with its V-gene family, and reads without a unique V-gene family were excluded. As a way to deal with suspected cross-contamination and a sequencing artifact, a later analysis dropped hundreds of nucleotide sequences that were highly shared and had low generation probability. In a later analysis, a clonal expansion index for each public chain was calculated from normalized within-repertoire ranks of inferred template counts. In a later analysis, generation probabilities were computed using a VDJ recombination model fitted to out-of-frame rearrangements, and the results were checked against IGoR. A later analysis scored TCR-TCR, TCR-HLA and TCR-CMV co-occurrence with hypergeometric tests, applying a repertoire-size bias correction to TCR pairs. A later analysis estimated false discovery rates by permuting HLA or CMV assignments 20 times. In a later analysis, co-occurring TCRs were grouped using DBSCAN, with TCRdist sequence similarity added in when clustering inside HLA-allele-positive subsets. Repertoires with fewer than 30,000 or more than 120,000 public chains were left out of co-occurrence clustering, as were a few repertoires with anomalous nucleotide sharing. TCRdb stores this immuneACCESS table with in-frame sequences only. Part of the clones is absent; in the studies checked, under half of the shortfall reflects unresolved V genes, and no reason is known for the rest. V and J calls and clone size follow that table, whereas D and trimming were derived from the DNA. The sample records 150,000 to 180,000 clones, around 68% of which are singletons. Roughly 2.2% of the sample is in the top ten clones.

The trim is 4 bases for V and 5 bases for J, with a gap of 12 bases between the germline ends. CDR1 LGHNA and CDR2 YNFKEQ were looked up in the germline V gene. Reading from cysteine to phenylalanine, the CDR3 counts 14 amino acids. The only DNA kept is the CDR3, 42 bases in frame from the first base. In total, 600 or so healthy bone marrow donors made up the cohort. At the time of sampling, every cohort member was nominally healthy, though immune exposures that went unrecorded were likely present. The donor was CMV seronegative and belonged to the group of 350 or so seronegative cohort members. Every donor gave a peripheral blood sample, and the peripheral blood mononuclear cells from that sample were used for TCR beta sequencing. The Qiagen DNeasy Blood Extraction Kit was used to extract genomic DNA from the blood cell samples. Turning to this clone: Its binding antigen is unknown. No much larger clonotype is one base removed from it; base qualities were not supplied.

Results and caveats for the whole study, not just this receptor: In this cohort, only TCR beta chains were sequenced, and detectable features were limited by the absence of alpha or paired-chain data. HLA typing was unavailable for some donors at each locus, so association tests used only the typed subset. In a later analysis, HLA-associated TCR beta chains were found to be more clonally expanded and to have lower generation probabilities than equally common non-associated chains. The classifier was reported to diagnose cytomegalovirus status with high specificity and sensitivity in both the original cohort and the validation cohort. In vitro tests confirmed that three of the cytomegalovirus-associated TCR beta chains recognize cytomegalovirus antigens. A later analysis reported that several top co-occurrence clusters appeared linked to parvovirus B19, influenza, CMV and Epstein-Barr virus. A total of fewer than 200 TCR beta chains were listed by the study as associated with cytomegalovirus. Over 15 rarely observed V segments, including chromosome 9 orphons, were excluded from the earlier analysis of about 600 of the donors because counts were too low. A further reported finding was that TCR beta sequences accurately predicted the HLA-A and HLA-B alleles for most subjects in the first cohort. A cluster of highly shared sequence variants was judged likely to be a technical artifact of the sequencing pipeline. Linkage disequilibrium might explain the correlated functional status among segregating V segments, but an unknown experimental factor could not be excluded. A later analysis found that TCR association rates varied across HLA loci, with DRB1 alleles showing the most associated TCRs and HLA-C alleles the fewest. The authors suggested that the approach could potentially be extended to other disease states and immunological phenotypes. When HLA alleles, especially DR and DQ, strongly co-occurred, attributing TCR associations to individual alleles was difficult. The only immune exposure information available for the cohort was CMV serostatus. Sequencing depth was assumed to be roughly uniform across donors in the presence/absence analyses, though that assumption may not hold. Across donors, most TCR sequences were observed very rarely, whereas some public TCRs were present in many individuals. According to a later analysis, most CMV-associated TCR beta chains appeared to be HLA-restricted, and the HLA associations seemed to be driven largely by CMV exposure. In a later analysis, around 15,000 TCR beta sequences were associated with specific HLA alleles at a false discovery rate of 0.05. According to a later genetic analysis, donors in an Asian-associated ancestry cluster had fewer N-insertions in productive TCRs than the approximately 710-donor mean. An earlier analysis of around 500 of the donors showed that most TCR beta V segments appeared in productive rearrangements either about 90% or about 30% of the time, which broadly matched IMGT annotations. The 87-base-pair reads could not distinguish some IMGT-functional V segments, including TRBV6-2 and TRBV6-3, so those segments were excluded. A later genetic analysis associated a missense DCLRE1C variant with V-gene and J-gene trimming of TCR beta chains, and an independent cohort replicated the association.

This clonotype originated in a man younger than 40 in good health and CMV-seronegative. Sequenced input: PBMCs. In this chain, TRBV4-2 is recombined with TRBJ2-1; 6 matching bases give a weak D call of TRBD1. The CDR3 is CASSLVGANNEQFF. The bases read TGTGCCAGCAGCCTTGTGGGGGCGAACAATGAGCAGTTCTTC.